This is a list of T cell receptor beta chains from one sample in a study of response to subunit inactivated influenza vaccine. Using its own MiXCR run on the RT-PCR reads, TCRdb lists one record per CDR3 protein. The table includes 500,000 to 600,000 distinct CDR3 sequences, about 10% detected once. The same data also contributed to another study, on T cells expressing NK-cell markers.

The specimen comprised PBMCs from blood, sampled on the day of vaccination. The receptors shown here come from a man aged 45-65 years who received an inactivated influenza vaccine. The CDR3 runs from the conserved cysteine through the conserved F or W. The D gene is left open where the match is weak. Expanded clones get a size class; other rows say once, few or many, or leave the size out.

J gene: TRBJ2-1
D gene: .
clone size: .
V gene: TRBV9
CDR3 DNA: TGTGCCAGCAGCGCGGGACTGGGGACCTCCTACAATGAGCAGTTCTTC
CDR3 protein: CASSAGLGTSYNEQFF

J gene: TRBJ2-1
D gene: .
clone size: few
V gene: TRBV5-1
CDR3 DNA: TGCGCCAGCAGCCAGGACTCGTCCAATGAGCAGTTCTTC
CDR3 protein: CASSQDSSNEQFF

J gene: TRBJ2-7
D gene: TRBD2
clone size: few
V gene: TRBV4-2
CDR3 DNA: TGTGCCAGCAGCCAAGATAGCGGGGGAAACCTCGAGCAGTACTTC
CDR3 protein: CASSQDSGGNLEQYF

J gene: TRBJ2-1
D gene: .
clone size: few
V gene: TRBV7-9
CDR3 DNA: TGTGCCAGCAGCCGCGGACTGCTAGACAATGAGCAGTTCTTC
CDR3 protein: CASSRGLLDNEQFF

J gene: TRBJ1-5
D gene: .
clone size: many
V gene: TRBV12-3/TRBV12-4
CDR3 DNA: TGTGCCAGCAGTGGTGGGGGCTTGGGCAATCAGCCCCAGCATTTT
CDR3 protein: CASSGGGLGNQPQHF

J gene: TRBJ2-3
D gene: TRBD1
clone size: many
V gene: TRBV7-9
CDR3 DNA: TGTGCCAGCAGCTACCGGGACAGGGGCACAGATACGCAGTATTTT
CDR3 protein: CASSYRDRGTDTQYF

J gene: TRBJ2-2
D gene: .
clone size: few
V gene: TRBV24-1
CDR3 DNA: TGTGCCACCAGTGAGGGCGGTTACACCGGGGAGCTGTTTTTT
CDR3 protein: CATSEGGYTGELFF

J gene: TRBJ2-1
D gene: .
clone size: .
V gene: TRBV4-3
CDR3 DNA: TGCGCCAGCAGCCAAGTTAGGACAGACTACAATGAGCAGTTCTTC
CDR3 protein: CASSQVRTDYNEQFF

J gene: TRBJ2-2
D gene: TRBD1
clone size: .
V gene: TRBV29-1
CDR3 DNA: TGCAGCACCGGGACAGGCAACACCGGGGAGCTGTTTTTT
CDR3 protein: CSTGTGNTGELFF

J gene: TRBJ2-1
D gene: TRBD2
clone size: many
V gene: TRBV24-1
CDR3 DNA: TGTGCCACCAGTGATTCCAAAAAGCGGGAGAGTCTCAATGAGCAGTTCTTC
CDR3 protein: CATSDSKKRESLNEQFF

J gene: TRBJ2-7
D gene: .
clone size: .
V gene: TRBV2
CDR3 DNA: TGTGCCAGCAGTGAAGCGCTTTATAGTACAGTCTACGAGCAGTACTTC
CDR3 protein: CASSEALYSTVYEQYF

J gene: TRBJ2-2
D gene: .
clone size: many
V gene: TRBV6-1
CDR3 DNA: TGTGCCAGCAGCCCGGACCCGGGCACCGGGGAGCTGTTTTTT
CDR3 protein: CASSPDPGTGELFF

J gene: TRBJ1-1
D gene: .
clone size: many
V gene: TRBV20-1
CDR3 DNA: TGCAGTGCCGCGACAGTCATGAACACTGAAGCTTTCTTT
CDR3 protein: CSAATVMNTEAFF

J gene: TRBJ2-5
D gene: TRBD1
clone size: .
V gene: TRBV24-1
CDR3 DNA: TGTGCCACCAGTGAAACCGGGACAGCGAATCAAGAGACCCAGTACTTC
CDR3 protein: CATSETGTANQETQYF

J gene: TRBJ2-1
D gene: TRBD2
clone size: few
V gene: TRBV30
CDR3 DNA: TGTGCCTGGAGTTCAAGCGGGATCATGCTTAATGAGCAGTTCTTC
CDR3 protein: CAWSSSGIMLNEQFF

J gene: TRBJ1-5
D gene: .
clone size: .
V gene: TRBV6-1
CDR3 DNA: TGTGCCAGCAGCCCTCAGCCCCTCCGGGGTGGCAATCAGCCCCAGCATTTT
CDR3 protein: CASSPQPLRGGNQPQHF

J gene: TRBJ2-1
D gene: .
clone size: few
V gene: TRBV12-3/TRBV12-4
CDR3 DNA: TGTGCCAGCAGTTTCCAAAGCGGAATCTACAATGAGCAGTTCTTC
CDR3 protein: CASSFQSGIYNEQFF

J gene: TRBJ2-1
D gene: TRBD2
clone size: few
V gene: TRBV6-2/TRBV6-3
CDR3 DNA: TGTGCCAGCAGCCCTAGGTCTCTAGCGGGGTACCATGAGCAGTTCTTC
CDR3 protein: CASSPRSLAGYHEQFF

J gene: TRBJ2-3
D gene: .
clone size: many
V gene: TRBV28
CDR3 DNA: TGTGCCAGCATCAGGGGGGGCTTCGACACAGATACGCAGTATTTT
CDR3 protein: CASIRGGFDTDTQYF

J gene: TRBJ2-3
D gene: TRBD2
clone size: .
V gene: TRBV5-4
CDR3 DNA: TGTGCCAGCAGATATTCGACTAGCTCTAACACAGATACGCAGTATTTT
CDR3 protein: CASRYSTSSNTDTQYF

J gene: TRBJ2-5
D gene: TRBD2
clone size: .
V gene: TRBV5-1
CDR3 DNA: TGCGCCAGCAGCCCTTATCCGGAGCGGGGAAGTGAGACCCAGTACTTC
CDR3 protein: CASSPYPERGSETQYF

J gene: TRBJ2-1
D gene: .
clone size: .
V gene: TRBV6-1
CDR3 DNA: TGTGCCAGCAGTCCTCTTGGGAGCGTCTCCTACAATGAGCAGTTCTTC
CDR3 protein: CASSPLGSVSYNEQFF

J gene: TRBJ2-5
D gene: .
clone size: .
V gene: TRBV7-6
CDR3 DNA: TGTGCCAGCAGCTTAGGCTCGTATCGGAGGCCTCAAGAGACCCAGTACTTC
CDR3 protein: CASSLGSYRRPQETQYF

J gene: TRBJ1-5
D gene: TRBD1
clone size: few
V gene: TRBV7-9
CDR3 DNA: TGTGCCAGCAGCGGATCACAGGGGTGGAATCAGCCCCAGCATTTT
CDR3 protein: CASSGSQGWNQPQHF

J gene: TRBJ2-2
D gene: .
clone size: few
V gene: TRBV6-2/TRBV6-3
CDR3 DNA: TGTGCCAGCAGTTACGCTGCTGGGGGAGCCGGGGAGCTGTTTTTT
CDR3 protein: CASSYAAGGAGELFF

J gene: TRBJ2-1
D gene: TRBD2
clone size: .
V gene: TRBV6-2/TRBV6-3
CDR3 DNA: TGTGCCAGCAGTCTTTCTAGCGGGGGCTGGAATGAGCAGTTCTTC
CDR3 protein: CASSLSSGGWNEQFF

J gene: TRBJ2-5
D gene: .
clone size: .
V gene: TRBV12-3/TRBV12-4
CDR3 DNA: TGTGCCAGCTGTCCCGGACAGCTCCAAGAGACCCAGTACTTC
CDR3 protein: CASCPGQLQETQYF

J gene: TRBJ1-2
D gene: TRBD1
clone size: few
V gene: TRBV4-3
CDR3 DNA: TGCGCCAGCAGCCCGGACAGGTTGGACTATGGCTACACCTTC
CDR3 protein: CASSPDRLDYGYTF

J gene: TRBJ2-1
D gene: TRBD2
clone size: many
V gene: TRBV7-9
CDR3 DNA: TGTGCCAGCAGCTTAAGGCGGGGGAATGAGCAGTTCTTC
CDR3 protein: CASSLRRGNEQFF

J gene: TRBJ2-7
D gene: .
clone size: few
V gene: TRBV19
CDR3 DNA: TGTGCCAGTAGCAGTGTTGGGGGCTACGAGCAGTACTTC
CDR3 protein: CASSSVGGYEQYF

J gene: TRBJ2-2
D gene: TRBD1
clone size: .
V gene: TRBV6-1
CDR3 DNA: TGTGCCATCGCTCGGACAGGGGTGGCCGGGGAGCTGTTTTTT
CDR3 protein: CAIARTGVAGELFF

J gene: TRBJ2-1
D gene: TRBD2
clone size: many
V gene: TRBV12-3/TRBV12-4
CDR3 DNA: TGTGCCAGCAGTTTTAGCGGGGGGGCCAACAATGAGCAGTTCTTC
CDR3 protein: CASSFSGGANNEQFF

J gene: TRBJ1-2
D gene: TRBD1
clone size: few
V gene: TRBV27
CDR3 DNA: TGTGCCAGCAGCTCCCCGGGCAGGGGGAACTATGGCTACACCTTC
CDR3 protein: CASSSPGRGNYGYTF

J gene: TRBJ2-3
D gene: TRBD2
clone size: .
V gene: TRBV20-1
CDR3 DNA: TGCAGTGCTAGACTGCTAGCGGGAAAAATAGATACGCAGTATTTT
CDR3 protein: CSARLLAGKIDTQYF

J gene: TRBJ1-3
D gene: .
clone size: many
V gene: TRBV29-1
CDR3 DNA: TGCAGCGCAACCTTCTCTGGAAACACCATATATTTT
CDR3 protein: CSATFSGNTIYF

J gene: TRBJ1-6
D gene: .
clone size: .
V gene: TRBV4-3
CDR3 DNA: TGCGCCAGCAGCCCTGACAGGAGTAATTCACCCCTCCACTTT
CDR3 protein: CASSPDRSNSPLHF

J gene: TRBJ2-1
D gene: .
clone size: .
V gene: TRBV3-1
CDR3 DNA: TGTGCCAGCAGCCAAGGTCAGGCAGGGGGGAATGAGCAGTTCTTC
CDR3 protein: CASSQGQAGGNEQFF

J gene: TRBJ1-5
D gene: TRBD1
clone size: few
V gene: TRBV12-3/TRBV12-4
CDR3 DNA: TGTGCCAGCAGCAGGGGGGGATATAGCAATCAGCCCCAGCATTTT
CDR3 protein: CASSRGGYSNQPQHF

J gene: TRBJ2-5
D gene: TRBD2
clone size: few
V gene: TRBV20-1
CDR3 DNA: TGCAGTGCTAGAGATTTGACTAGCTGGGAAGAGACCCAGTACTTC
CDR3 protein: CSARDLTSWEETQYF

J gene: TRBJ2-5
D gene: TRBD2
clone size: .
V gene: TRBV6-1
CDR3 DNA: TGTGCCAGCAATCCGACTAGCGGGGGAGGAGAGACCCAGTACTTC
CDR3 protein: CASNPTSGGGETQYF

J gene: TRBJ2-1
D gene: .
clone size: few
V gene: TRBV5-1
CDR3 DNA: TGCGCCAGCAGGAGCCAGAGCTCCTACAATGAGCAGTTCTTC
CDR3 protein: CASRSQSSYNEQFF

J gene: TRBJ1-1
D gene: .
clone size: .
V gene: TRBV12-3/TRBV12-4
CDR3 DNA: TGTGCCAGCAGAAAACGCAGGGGAAACACTGAAGCTTTCTTT
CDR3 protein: CASRKRRGNTEAFF

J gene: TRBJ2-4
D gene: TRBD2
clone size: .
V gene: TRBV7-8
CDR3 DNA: TGTGCCAGCAGTAGGACTAGCGGGGGGGCTGTAGCCAAAAACATTCAGTACTTC
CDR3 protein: CASSRTSGGAVAKNIQYF

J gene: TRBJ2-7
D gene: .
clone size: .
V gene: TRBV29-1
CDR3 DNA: TGCAGCGTTGAGTTGGGAACCTACGAGCAGTACTTC
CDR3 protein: CSVELGTYEQYF

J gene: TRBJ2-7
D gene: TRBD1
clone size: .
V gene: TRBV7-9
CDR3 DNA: TGTGCCAGCAGCAGGGACAGGTTCTACGAGCAGTACTTC
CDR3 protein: CASSRDRFYEQYF

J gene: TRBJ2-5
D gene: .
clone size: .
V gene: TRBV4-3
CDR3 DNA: TGCGCCAGCAGCCAAGATCTAGGGGTGGCCCAAGAGACCCAGTACTTC
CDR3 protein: CASSQDLGVAQETQYF

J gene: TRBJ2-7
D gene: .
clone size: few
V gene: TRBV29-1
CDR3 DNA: TGCAGCGTTGTTTCCCAGGGATTCTCCTACGAGCAGTACTTC
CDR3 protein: CSVVSQGFSYEQYF

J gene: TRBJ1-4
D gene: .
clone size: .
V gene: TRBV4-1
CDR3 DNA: TGCGCCACCCGCGGACCGCAGCTGCTTGGGACTAGTGAAAAACTGTTTTTT
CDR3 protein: CATRGPQLLGTSEKLFF

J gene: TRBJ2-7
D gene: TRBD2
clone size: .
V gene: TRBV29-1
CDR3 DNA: TGCAGCGTTGCCCCCGGGACTAGCGGCTACGAGCAGTACTTC
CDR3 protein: CSVAPGTSGYEQYF

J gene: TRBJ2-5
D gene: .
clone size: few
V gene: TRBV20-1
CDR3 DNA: TGCAGTGCTAGAGATCACCCCTCAGAGACCCAGTACTTC
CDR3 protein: CSARDHPSETQYF

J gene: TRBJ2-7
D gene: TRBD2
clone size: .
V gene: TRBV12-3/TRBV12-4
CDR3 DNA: TGTGCCAGCAGCCCTAGACTAGCGGGAGAATACGAGCAGTACTTC
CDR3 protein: CASSPRLAGEYEQYF

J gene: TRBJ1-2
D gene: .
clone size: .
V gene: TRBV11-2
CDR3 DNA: TGTGCCAGCAGCTTAGAGGGTACAGGGATCTATGGCTACACCTTC
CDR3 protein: CASSLEGTGIYGYTF

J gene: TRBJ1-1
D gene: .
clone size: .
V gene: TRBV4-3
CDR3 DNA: TGCGCCAGCAGCCAAGACCAGGGCTTCATGAACACTGAAGCTTTCTTT
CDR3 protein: CASSQDQGFMNTEAFF